These 8 T cell receptor beta chains came from one sample sequenced in a study of regulatory T cells in long-lasting Graves disease. Time point denoted: persistent/refractory GD, antithyroid drugs over 5 years with positive TRAb. PBMCs provided the RNA from which the TCR library was made. iRepertoire HTBI primers and Arm-PCR of CDR3 regions built TCR beta libraries. MiXCR, applied by TCRdb to the multiplex PCR reads, yields one record per CDR3 protein. The sample lists fewer than 450,000 distinct CDR3 sequences, 20% to 25% seen once, with around 26% in the top ten. The sample here was peripheral blood mononuclear cells (PBMCs), taken when the disease was refractory, from a patient treated with antithyroid drugs. The receptors were gathered from a female donor with Graves disease.

V gene TRBV20-1 combines with J gene TRBJ2-2; 8 bases agree with TRBD2. Trimming removed 6 bases from V and 4 bases from J; junction bases left unmatched: 7. The CDR3 is 14 residues long. The germline V gene encodes CDR1 DFQATT and CDR2 SNEGSKA (reference sequence). In DNA form, the CDR3 reads TGCAGTGCGCAAGCGGGAGCAGGCACCGGGGAGCTGTTTTTT. It codes for CSAQAGAGTGELFF.

The rearrangement joins TRBV28 to TRBJ2-1; D remains ambiguous. Germline assignment: CDR1 MDHEN and CDR2 SYDVKM. This CDR3 spans 14 amino acids. Trimming removed 2 bases at V and 0 bases at J, with 5 bases between. In DNA, the CDR3 is TGTGCCAGCAGTTTAGCGAGCTCCTACAATGAGCAGTTCTTC. Residues: CASSLASSYNEQFF. The full variable domain, completed using reference TRBV28 and TRBJ2-1, is DVKVTQSSRYLVKRTGEKVFLECVQDMDHENMFWYRQDPGLGLRLIYFSYDVKMKEKGDIPEGYSVSREKKERFSLILESASTNQTSMYLCASSLASSYNEQFFGPGTRLTVL.

This sequence joins TRBV6-5 and TRBJ2-1, with 7 bases matching TRBD2. Germline CDR1 MNHEY, CDR2 SVGAGI. The CDR3 length is 13 residues. The V and J ends lost 2 bases and 6 bases, in that order; junction bases with no gene match: 1. CDR3 bases: TGTGCCAGCAGTTACGGCGGGGGCAATGAGCAGTTCTTC. Translation gives CASSYGGGNEQFF.

In its sample, this clonotype was seen many times. The V gene is TRBV6-1, the J gene TRBJ2-5; D is unresolved. V was cut by 5 bases and J by 7 bases, with 20 bases left in between. The CDR3 is 15 amino acids. The germline CDR1 and CDR2 sequences are MNHNS and SASEGT. CDR3 loop: CASSRPLSGGGTQYF. The CDR3 DNA reads as TGTGCCAGCAGTCGTCCCCTTTCGGGTGGCGGGACCCAGTACTTC.

The chain couples TRBV11-2 to TRBJ1-3; D may be TRBD1 (6 bases). Trimming removed 0 bases at V and 4 bases at J, with 10 bases between. CDR3 size: 15 residues. Germline V lookup: CDR1 SGHAT, CDR2 FQNNGV. The DNA for the CDR3 is TGTGCCAGCAGCTTAGAGAGGACAGTGGGAAACACCATATATTTT. This sequence encodes CASSLERTVGNTIYF.

J is TRBJ2-5 and V is TRBV27, with 7 bases matching TRBD2. This CDR3 comprises 15 residues. Looked up from germline, CDR1 is MNHEY and CDR2 is SMNVEV (reference sequence). The V and J ends lost 5 bases and 4 bases, in that order; junction bases with no gene match: 10. Here the CDR3 reads CASSLGGWLGETQYF. The CDR3 DNA reads TGTGCCAGCAGTCTGGGGGGGTGGCTTGGAGAGACCCAGTACTTC.

The chain recombines TRBV20-1 with TRBJ2-2; TRBD2 aligns across 8 bases. Losses at the gene ends were 4 bases for V and 6 bases for J; bases not matched to a gene: 10. The CDR3 sequence is 15 residues long. CDR1 DFQATT and CDR2 SNEGSKA come from the germline V gene (reference sequence). CDR3 coding DNA: TGCAGTGCTATGGACCCCAGCGGGAGCCCCGGGGAGCTGTTTTTT. This translates into CSAMDPSGSPGELFF.

This chain links TRBV6-2 or TRBV6-3 with TRBJ2-4; 8 nucleotides agree with TRBD1. The V gene end was trimmed by 5 bases and the J gene end by 7 bases; junction bases not matched to a gene: 4. The CDR3 consists of 13 residues. CDR1 MNHEY and CDR2 SVGEGT come from the germline V gene. In nucleotides, the CDR3 is TGTGCCAGCAGTCAGGGGGCGAGGAACATTCAGTACTTC. This translates into CASSQGARNIQYF.